A selection of T cell receptor beta chains follows, all from one sample in a study of blood T cells in healthy people across ages. Each CDR3 protein is one row after TCRdb ran MiXCR on the 5' RACE reads. This table holds more than 800,000 distinct CDR3 sequences, under 35% found once. Sequencing used blood. The receptors come from a woman aged 80 or older in good health. Each CDR3 is given with its conserved first and last residue. The D gene is left open where the match is weak. Part of the rows lack a size; the others show once, few, many or a class for expanded clones.

CDR3 DNA: TGTGCCGGCAGTCAGGACAGTACGACCCTCCACTTT
CDR3 protein: CAGSQDSTTLHF
clone size: -
D gene: -
J gene: TRBJ1-6
V gene: TRBV27

CDR3 DNA: TGTGCCAGCAGTTACGAGGTCGTACAGCCCCAGCATTTT
CDR3 protein: CASSYEVVQPQHF
clone size: many
D gene: -
J gene: TRBJ1-5
V gene: TRBV6-2/TRBV6-3

CDR3 DNA: TGTGCCAGCAGTTTCGACTCACGGACCGAGCAGTACTTC
CDR3 protein: CASSFDSRTEQYF
clone size: many
D gene: -
J gene: TRBJ2-7
V gene: TRBV12-3/TRBV12-4

CDR3 DNA: TGTGCCAGCAGTGAAATAAGGGGATTAGGCACAGATACGCAGTATTTT
CDR3 protein: CASSEIRGLGTDTQYF
clone size: many
D gene: -
J gene: TRBJ2-3
V gene: TRBV25-1

CDR3 DNA: TGTGCCACCAGTGACCCCCCGGGGCCTGGGGGAGAGACCCAGTACTTC
CDR3 protein: CATSDPPGPGGETQYF
clone size: many
D gene: -
J gene: TRBJ2-5
V gene: TRBV24-1

CDR3 DNA: TGTGCCACCAGCACAATAGCGGGAGAGGAGCTGTTTTTT
CDR3 protein: CATSTIAGEELFF
clone size: few
D gene: TRBD2
J gene: TRBJ2-2
V gene: TRBV15

CDR3 DNA: TGTGCCAGCAGTTTATTGGCAGGGTCGGAGAAACTGTTTTTT
CDR3 protein: CASSLLAGSEKLFF
clone size: -
D gene: -
J gene: TRBJ1-4
V gene: TRBV12-3/TRBV12-4

CDR3 DNA: TGTGCCAGCAGCCGAGTTGCGGGACTCCAGAGCACAGATACGCAGTATTTT
CDR3 protein: CASSRVAGLQSTDTQYF
clone size: many
D gene: -
J gene: TRBJ2-3
V gene: TRBV5-6

CDR3 DNA: TGTGCCAGCAGCCCTCGGACTGGGTCGGCGGGGGGCACAGATACGCAGTATTTT
CDR3 protein: CASSPRTGSAGGTDTQYF
clone size: many
D gene: TRBD2
J gene: TRBJ2-3
V gene: TRBV28

CDR3 DNA: TGCGCCAGCAGCTTTGCGGGACAGACTCGAGAGACCCAGTACTTC
CDR3 protein: CASSFAGQTRETQYF
clone size: -
D gene: -
J gene: TRBJ2-5
V gene: TRBV5-1

CDR3 DNA: TGTGCCAGCAGCATCGGACTAGCGGGGGCCAAGGGGGAGCTGTTTTTT
CDR3 protein: CASSIGLAGAKGELFF
clone size: -
D gene: TRBD2
J gene: TRBJ2-2
V gene: TRBV7-6

CDR3 DNA: TGTGCCAGCAGCTTATGGACAGGGGGCGGATATGGCTACACCTTC
CDR3 protein: CASSLWTGGGYGYTF
clone size: many
D gene: TRBD1
J gene: TRBJ1-2
V gene: TRBV7-2

CDR3 DNA: TGCAGTGTTAGGGATGGCACTGAGAAGTTCTTC
CDR3 protein: CSVRDGTEKFF
clone size: once
D gene: -
J gene: TRBJ2-1
V gene: TRBV20-1

CDR3 DNA: TGTGCCAGCAAGGAGGTCAATGAGCAGTTCTTC
CDR3 protein: CASKEVNEQFF
clone size: many
D gene: -
J gene: TRBJ2-1
V gene: TRBV6-2/TRBV6-3

CDR3 DNA: TGTGCCAGCAGCACCGGGGGGTTTCAAGAGACCCAGTACTTC
CDR3 protein: CASSTGGFQETQYF
clone size: -
D gene: TRBD2
J gene: TRBJ2-5
V gene: TRBV7-9

CDR3 DNA: TGTGCCAGCAGTACCAGGACTCCTTACTACGAGCAGTACTTC
CDR3 protein: CASSTRTPYYEQYF
clone size: many
D gene: -
J gene: TRBJ2-7
V gene: TRBV2

CDR3 DNA: TGTGCCAGCAATGGGGACAGGGGATCCAATGAGCAGTTCTTC
CDR3 protein: CASNGDRGSNEQFF
clone size: many
D gene: TRBD1
J gene: TRBJ2-1
V gene: TRBV12-3/TRBV12-4

CDR3 DNA: TGTGCCAGTAGTATAGCCAAGTCGGACAGGGTCAATGAGCAGTTCTTC
CDR3 protein: CASSIAKSDRVNEQFF
clone size: -
D gene: TRBD1
J gene: TRBJ2-1
V gene: TRBV19

CDR3 DNA: TGTGCCAGCAGTGAAGCGTGGAACATGAACACTGAAGCTTTCTTT
CDR3 protein: CASSEAWNMNTEAFF
clone size: -
D gene: -
J gene: TRBJ1-1
V gene: TRBV6-1

CDR3 DNA: TGTGCCAGCAGCCTCGGGACAGGGGGCTCCGGAAACATTCAGTACTTC
CDR3 protein: CASSLGTGGSGNIQYF
clone size: many
D gene: TRBD1
J gene: TRBJ2-4
V gene: TRBV6-5

CDR3 DNA: TGTGCCAGCAGCCCTGACAGGGGTAGAACTGAAGCTTTCTTT
CDR3 protein: CASSPDRGRTEAFF
clone size: few
D gene: TRBD1
J gene: TRBJ1-1
V gene: TRBV5-5

CDR3 DNA: TGTGCCAGCAGCTTAACAGGCGGCCGAGGCGAGCAGTACTTC
CDR3 protein: CASSLTGGRGEQYF
clone size: many
D gene: -
J gene: TRBJ2-7
V gene: TRBV7-9

CDR3 DNA: TGTGCCAGCAGTTACCCACCGGGACAGAGAAACAATGAGCAGTTCTTC
CDR3 protein: CASSYPPGQRNNEQFF
clone size: many
D gene: TRBD1
J gene: TRBJ2-1
V gene: TRBV6-6

CDR3 DNA: TGCAGTGCTAGAGCCCCCCCGGGGTGGGAGCAGTACTTC
CDR3 protein: CSARAPPGWEQYF
clone size: many
D gene: -
J gene: TRBJ2-7
V gene: TRBV20-1

CDR3 DNA: TGTGCCAGCAGTGCTTGGACGGTTTCCTACAATGAGCAGTACTTC
CDR3 protein: CASSAWTVSYNEQYF
clone size: -
D gene: -
J gene: TRBJ2-5
V gene: TRBV2

CDR3 DNA: TGTGCCAGCATACATTCAACTAATGAAAAACTGTTTTTT
CDR3 protein: CASIHSTNEKLFF
clone size: few
D gene: -
J gene: TRBJ1-4
V gene: TRBV25-1

CDR3 DNA: TGTGCCAGCTCACCCGGGACAGGGGTTGAGTTACCCCTCCACTTT
CDR3 protein: CASSPGTGVELPLHF
clone size: -
D gene: TRBD1
J gene: TRBJ1-6
V gene: TRBV18

CDR3 DNA: TGTGCCAGCAGTGGTACTGGACAGGGGGTCAACGAGCAGTACTTC
CDR3 protein: CASSGTGQGVNEQYF
clone size: -
D gene: TRBD1
J gene: TRBJ2-7
V gene: TRBV28

CDR3 DNA: TGTGCCAGCACCACCGGACTGATACTCAGCAATGAGCAGTTCTTC
CDR3 protein: CASTTGLILSNEQFF
clone size: -
D gene: -
J gene: TRBJ2-1
V gene: TRBV6-2/TRBV6-3

CDR3 DNA: TGCGCCAGCAGCTTCCAGGGGCCCAATTCAGGAGATACGCAGTATTTT
CDR3 protein: CASSFQGPNSGDTQYF
clone size: many
D gene: -
J gene: TRBJ2-3
V gene: TRBV5-1

CDR3 DNA: TGCGCCAGCAGTGGTAGCTCTGGGGCCAACGTCCTGACTTTC
CDR3 protein: CASSGSSGANVLTF
clone size: once
D gene: -
J gene: TRBJ2-6
V gene: TRBV10-2

CDR3 DNA: TGTGCCAGCAGTTTATGGTCCAGGGAGGCTCACAATGAGCAGTTCTTC
CDR3 protein: CASSLWSREAHNEQFF
clone size: many
D gene: -
J gene: TRBJ2-1
V gene: TRBV28

CDR3 DNA: TGTGCCAGCAGTTTGGGCAGGGGCTATAATTCACCCCTCCACTTT
CDR3 protein: CASSLGRGYNSPLHF
clone size: few
D gene: -
J gene: TRBJ1-6
V gene: TRBV12-3/TRBV12-4

CDR3 DNA: TGTGCCAGCAGTTTGTTCGGACAGGGCCTCTACACCTTC
CDR3 protein: CASSLFGQGLYTF
clone size: many
D gene: TRBD1
J gene: TRBJ1-2
V gene: TRBV12-3/TRBV12-4

CDR3 DNA: TGTGCAAGGGCGGAGTCGGCGGGGGGAGAGACCCAGTACTTC
CDR3 protein: CARAESAGGETQYF
clone size: many
D gene: TRBD2
J gene: TRBJ2-5
V gene: TRBV2

CDR3 DNA: TGCACCCCCGAGGGGGGGGCGAACAGGGGCTCCTACGAGCAGTACTTC
CDR3 protein: CTPEGGANRGSYEQYF
clone size: many
D gene: -
J gene: TRBJ2-7
V gene: TRBV20-1

CDR3 DNA: TGCAGCGTTGAGTCGGCAGGGGGGCTCTATGGCTACACCTTC
CDR3 protein: CSVESAGGLYGYTF
clone size: -
D gene: TRBD1
J gene: TRBJ1-2
V gene: TRBV29-1

CDR3 DNA: TGCGCCAGCAGCTTGACAGCGGGAGGGGGCTACGAGCAGTACTTC
CDR3 protein: CASSLTAGGGYEQYF
clone size: -
D gene: TRBD2
J gene: TRBJ2-7
V gene: TRBV5-1

CDR3 DNA: TGCAGCGGATCGACAGGGGGCTCTGAAAAACTGTTTTTT
CDR3 protein: CSGSTGGSEKLFF
clone size: many
D gene: TRBD1
J gene: TRBJ1-4
V gene: TRBV29-1

CDR3 DNA: TGTGCCAGCAGCCTGTTACAGAGTAGCAATCAGCCCCAGCATTTT
CDR3 protein: CASSLLQSSNQPQHF
clone size: many
D gene: -
J gene: TRBJ1-5
V gene: TRBV5-5

CDR3 DNA: TGTGCCAGCAGTTTGGGGGCTCTATCAGATACGCAGTATTTT
CDR3 protein: CASSLGALSDTQYF
clone size: -
D gene: -
J gene: TRBJ2-3
V gene: TRBV5-5

CDR3 DNA: TGTGCCAGCAGCTTAGGGGAACTGGGGCGGAACAATGAGCAGTTCTTC
CDR3 protein: CASSLGELGRNNEQFF
clone size: -
D gene: -
J gene: TRBJ2-1
V gene: TRBV7-9

CDR3 DNA: TGCGCCAGCAGCGCCTGGACAGGGGTTGATTCACCCCTCCACTTT
CDR3 protein: CASSAWTGVDSPLHF
clone size: many
D gene: TRBD1
J gene: TRBJ1-6
V gene: TRBV5-1

CDR3 DNA: TGCAGTGCTAGAGATATCCTAGCGGGGGCCTCTGTCTCCTACGAGCAGTACTTC
CDR3 protein: CSARDILAGASVSYEQYF
clone size: many
D gene: TRBD2
J gene: TRBJ2-7
V gene: TRBV20-1

CDR3 DNA: TGTGCCAGCAGCTTCTCGGGACAACCACAAGAGACCCAGTACTTC
CDR3 protein: CASSFSGQPQETQYF
clone size: -
D gene: -
J gene: TRBJ2-5
V gene: TRBV7-9

CDR3 DNA: TGTGCCAGCAGTTTCTCCGGGACTAGCTCGGAGACCCAGTACTTC
CDR3 protein: CASSFSGTSSETQYF
clone size: many
D gene: TRBD2
J gene: TRBJ2-5
V gene: TRBV6-2/TRBV6-3

CDR3 DNA: TGTGCCAGCAGGCCTACCGGGACAGCCTATGGCTACACCTTC
CDR3 protein: CASRPTGTAYGYTF
clone size: -
D gene: TRBD1
J gene: TRBJ1-2
V gene: TRBV6-2/TRBV6-3

CDR3 DNA: TGTGCCAGCAGCGGACGGGACGCTCGGCAAGAGACCCAGTACTTC
CDR3 protein: CASSGRDARQETQYF
clone size: few
D gene: -
J gene: TRBJ2-5
V gene: TRBV6-1

CDR3 DNA: TGTACCAGCAGTTACTCGGGGGGCAGTTGGGGAGAGACCCAGTTCTTC
CDR3 protein: CTSSYSGGSWGETQFF
clone size: -
D gene: -
J gene: TRBJ2-1
V gene: TRBV6-5

CDR3 DNA: TGTGCCAGCAGCCAGAGGGTGGGCACTGAAGCTTTCTTT
CDR3 protein: CASSQRVGTEAFF
clone size: -
D gene: -
J gene: TRBJ1-1
V gene: TRBV7-2

CDR3 DNA: TGTGCCACCTCCCCCGAGAGCACAGATACGCAGTATTTT
CDR3 protein: CATSPESTDTQYF
clone size: few
D gene: -
J gene: TRBJ2-3
V gene: TRBV15

CDR3 DNA: TGTGCCAGCAGTTTTTCCTGGGGGGGCCAAGAGACCCAGTACTTC
CDR3 protein: CASSFSWGGQETQYF
clone size: few
D gene: TRBD2
J gene: TRBJ2-5
V gene: TRBV27

CDR3 DNA: TGCAGTGCTGGACAGGGATTACTAGCCAAAAACATTCAGTACTTC
CDR3 protein: CSAGQGLLAKNIQYF
clone size: -
D gene: TRBD1
J gene: TRBJ2-4
V gene: TRBV20-1

CDR3 DNA: TGTGCCAGCTCACCCAGGACAGGGGAATACAATGAGCAGTTCTTC
CDR3 protein: CASSPRTGEYNEQFF
clone size: few
D gene: TRBD1
J gene: TRBJ2-1
V gene: TRBV18

CDR3 DNA: TGTGCCAGCAGCGTCTCAAATGAGGAGTTCTTC
CDR3 protein: CASSVSNEEFF
clone size: -
D gene: -
J gene: TRBJ2-1
V gene: TRBV9

CDR3 DNA: TGTGCCAGCAGTTTTAAAGTAAGGACAGGGGTCCAAGAGACCCAGTACTTC
CDR3 protein: CASSFKVRTGVQETQYF
clone size: many
D gene: TRBD1
J gene: TRBJ2-5
V gene: TRBV12-3/TRBV12-4

CDR3 DNA: TGTGCCAGCAGCTTAGTATGGGCTAGCGGGGGGGCCACGAATGAGCAGTTCTTC
CDR3 protein: CASSLVWASGGATNEQFF
clone size: -
D gene: TRBD2
J gene: TRBJ2-1
V gene: TRBV7-2

CDR3 DNA: TGTGCCAGCAGCTTAGACCTCTATGGCTACACCTTC
CDR3 protein: CASSLDLYGYTF
clone size: many
D gene: -
J gene: TRBJ1-2
V gene: TRBV7-2

CDR3 DNA: TGCGCCAGCAGCTTGGAGGGGCAGGGGCATCAGCCCCAGCATTTT
CDR3 protein: CASSLEGQGHQPQHF
clone size: many
D gene: -
J gene: TRBJ1-5
V gene: TRBV5-1

CDR3 DNA: TGCAGTGCTAAAGTAACAGGGATCTTGGGACAGCCCCAGCATTTT
CDR3 protein: CSAKVTGILGQPQHF
clone size: many
D gene: -
J gene: TRBJ1-5
V gene: TRBV20-1